A selection of T cell receptor beta chains follows, all from one sample in a study of shared clonotypes between healthy human individuals. Profiling relied on immunoSEQ multiplex PCR, and the TCRdb table lists in-frame clones only, not all of them. This sample carries approximately 1,500,000 clones, under 99% of them seen once, and the ten largest clones take 0.4% to 0.55%. Sequences were obtained from naive CD4+ T cells sorted from blood. The receptors were sampled from a man aged 25-45 years in good health. Each CDR3 is given with its conserved first and last residue. Each record gives: CDR3 DNA, CDR3 protein, clone size, V gene, J gene, D gene, CDR3 length. D genes are given only for firm matches. Only part of the rows carry a size: once, few, many, or a class if the clone is expanded.

CDR3nt: TGCAGCGTTGCAGGCCTAGCGGGCCTCTACGAGCAGTACTTC
CDR3aa: CSVAGLAGLYEQYF
abundance: .
v_gene: TRBV29-1
j_gene: TRBJ2-7
d_gene: TRBD2
len: 14

CDR3nt: TGTGCCATCAGTGAGTCTCGAGGACAAGAGACCCAGTACTTC
CDR3aa: CAISESRGQETQYF
abundance: .
v_gene: TRBV10-3
j_gene: TRBJ2-5
d_gene: .
len: 14

CDR3nt: TGTGCCAGCAGCGGGGGTGTCCTAGCGGGTGGTGAGCAGTTCTTC
CDR3aa: CASSGGVLAGGEQFF
abundance: .
v_gene: TRBV11-3
j_gene: TRBJ2-1
d_gene: TRBD2
len: 15

CDR3nt: TGTGCCAGCAGCTGGGAGGCTCGGGATACGCAGTATTTT
CDR3aa: CASSWEARDTQYF
abundance: once
v_gene: TRBV7-9
j_gene: TRBJ2-3
d_gene: .
len: 13

CDR3nt: TGTGCCAGCAGTTTACGGGGGAACGCGAACACTGAAGCTTTCTTT
CDR3aa: CASSLRGNANTEAFF
abundance: .
v_gene: TRBV28
j_gene: TRBJ1-1
d_gene: .
len: 15

CDR3nt: TGCAGCGTTGAAGAGGGGGGCAGGAACCCGAACACCGGGGAGCTGTTTTTT
CDR3aa: CSVEEGGRNPNTGELFF
abundance: once
v_gene: TRBV29-1
j_gene: TRBJ2-2
d_gene: .
len: 17

CDR3nt: TGTGCCAGCAGCGTAGATTCGTGGACAGGGAACACCGGGGAGCTGTTTTTT
CDR3aa: CASSVDSWTGNTGELFF
abundance: .
v_gene: TRBV9
j_gene: TRBJ2-2
d_gene: TRBD1
len: 17

CDR3nt: TGTGCCAGCAGTCCCCTGGTGTTGGGTGAAAAACTGTTTTTT
CDR3aa: CASSPLVLGEKLFF
abundance: .
v_gene: TRBV28
j_gene: TRBJ1-4
d_gene: .
len: 14

CDR3nt: TGTGCCAGCAGCTCCTTATTGAACACTGAAGCTTTCTTT
CDR3aa: CASSSLLNTEAFF
abundance: once
v_gene: TRBV7-9
j_gene: TRBJ1-1
d_gene: .
len: 13

CDR3nt: TGTGCCAGCAGCTCGGGACACCCCAACTACGAGCAGTACTTC
CDR3aa: CASSSGHPNYEQYF
abundance: .
v_gene: TRBV11-3
j_gene: TRBJ2-7
d_gene: .
len: 14

CDR3nt: TGTGCCAGCTCACCAGGGGGAGTTAACTATGGCTACACCTTC
CDR3aa: CASSPGGVNYGYTF
abundance: .
v_gene: TRBV18
j_gene: TRBJ1-2
d_gene: .
len: 14

CDR3nt: TGTGCCAGCAGCCCGACACGAGCGGGAACGGGCAATGAGCAGTTCTTC
CDR3aa: CASSPTRAGTGNEQFF
abundance: once
v_gene: TRBV27
j_gene: TRBJ2-1
d_gene: TRBD2
len: 16

CDR3nt: TGTGCCAGCAGCGTAGACCGGACGGCCTACAATGAGCAGTTCTTC
CDR3aa: CASSVDRTAYNEQFF
abundance: once
v_gene: TRBV11-2
j_gene: TRBJ2-1
d_gene: .
len: 15

CDR3nt: TGTGCCAGCAGTTTATGGGGGAATACTGAAGCTTTCTTT
CDR3aa: CASSLWGNTEAFF
abundance: .
v_gene: TRBV28
j_gene: TRBJ1-1
d_gene: .
len: 13

CDR3nt: TGTGCCAGCAGCTTAATCGGCAGTATAATTGAAGCTTTCTTT
CDR3aa: CASSLIGSIIEAFF
abundance: .
v_gene: TRBV5-6
j_gene: TRBJ1-1
d_gene: .
len: 14

CDR3nt: TGTGCCAGCAGTCCGAAGGACAGGGTGTTCGGCGAGCAGTACTTC
CDR3aa: CASSPKDRVFGEQYF
abundance: .
v_gene: TRBV6-1
j_gene: TRBJ2-7
d_gene: TRBD1
len: 15

CDR3nt: TGCGCCAGCAGCTTAACCGGGACAGGGATCGGGGAGACCCAGTACTTC
CDR3aa: CASSLTGTGIGETQYF
abundance: .
v_gene: TRBV5-1
j_gene: TRBJ2-5
d_gene: TRBD1
len: 16

CDR3nt: TGTGCCAGCAGCCCACAGGGGTTTAGCAATCAGCCCCAGCATTTT
CDR3aa: CASSPQGFSNQPQHF
abundance: .
v_gene: TRBV7-8
j_gene: TRBJ1-5
d_gene: TRBD1
len: 15

CDR3nt: TGTGCCAGCAGCCAATCTCTAGGGTGGCACACTGAAGCTTTCTTT
CDR3aa: CASSQSLGWHTEAFF
abundance: .
v_gene: TRBV4-2
j_gene: TRBJ1-1
d_gene: .
len: 15

CDR3nt: TGCACCCCCGCTAGAGACGCTACGCAGTATTTT
CDR3aa: CTPARDATQYF
abundance: .
v_gene: TRBV20-1
j_gene: TRBJ2-3
d_gene: .
len: 11

CDR3nt: TGTGCCAGCAGCCTTCTGGGACAGGGGGCCGGGGAGCTGTTTTTT
CDR3aa: CASSLLGQGAGELFF
abundance: .
v_gene: TRBV27
j_gene: TRBJ2-2
d_gene: TRBD1
len: 15

CDR3nt: TGTGCCAGCAGCCCGACCCGGGGCGGGAGGCACTACGAGCAGTACTTC
CDR3aa: CASSPTRGGRHYEQYF
abundance: .
v_gene: TRBV9
j_gene: TRBJ2-7
d_gene: TRBD2
len: 16

CDR3nt: TGTGCCAGCAGCTTGGAGGTTAGCGGGGATGAGCAGTTCTTC
CDR3aa: CASSLEVSGDEQFF
abundance: once
v_gene: TRBV5-4
j_gene: TRBJ2-1
d_gene: TRBD2
len: 14

CDR3nt: TGCGCCAGCAGCTCCGAACAGGGGTGGGTCGACGAGCAGTACTTC
CDR3aa: CASSSEQGWVDEQYF
abundance: .
v_gene: TRBV5-1
j_gene: TRBJ2-7
d_gene: TRBD1
len: 15

CDR3nt: TGTGCCAGCAGTTACCTAAAGTTCGGACAGACGTACGAGCAGTACTTC
CDR3aa: CASSYLKFGQTYEQYF
abundance: once
v_gene: TRBV6-5
j_gene: TRBJ2-7
d_gene: .
len: 16

CDR3nt: TGTGCCAGCAGTTCCCCGACAGGAAGGAACACTGAAGCTTTCTTT
CDR3aa: CASSSPTGRNTEAFF
abundance: .
v_gene: TRBV6-1
j_gene: TRBJ1-1
d_gene: .
len: 15

CDR3nt: TGCGCCAGCAGCCCGGATGAGTGGGGGGCCAACGTCCTGACTTTC
CDR3aa: CASSPDEWGANVLTF
abundance: once
v_gene: TRBV5-1
j_gene: TRBJ2-6
d_gene: .
len: 15

CDR3nt: TGTGCCAGCAGCACAGAAAGGACTAGCGGGAGCACAGATACGCAGTATTTT
CDR3aa: CASSTERTSGSTDTQYF
abundance: .
v_gene: TRBV7-2
j_gene: TRBJ2-3
d_gene: TRBD2
len: 17

CDR3nt: TGTGCCAGCAGCACGTTCAGCACTAGCACAGATACGCAGTATTTT
CDR3aa: CASSTFSTSTDTQYF
abundance: .
v_gene: TRBV9
j_gene: TRBJ2-3
d_gene: .
len: 15

CDR3nt: TGTGCCAGCAGCCGAGGACAGGACAGGGGGAGATGGAACTATGGCTACACCTTC
CDR3aa: CASSRGQDRGRWNYGYTF
abundance: .
v_gene: TRBV5-4
j_gene: TRBJ1-2
d_gene: TRBD1
len: 18

CDR3nt: TGTGCCAGCAGTCCCGGGGAGGGAAACACCGGGGAGCTGTTTTTT
CDR3aa: CASSPGEGNTGELFF
abundance: .
v_gene: TRBV5-4
j_gene: TRBJ2-2
d_gene: TRBD2
len: 15

CDR3nt: TGTGCCAGCAGCCCGCAGGGGGGCTTTGGGCCCCAGCATTTT
CDR3aa: CASSPQGGFGPQHF
abundance: .
v_gene: TRBV9
j_gene: TRBJ1-5
d_gene: TRBD1
len: 14

CDR3nt: TGTGCCAGCAGTGATAGCGGGACTAGCACAGATACGCAGTATTTT
CDR3aa: CASSDSGTSTDTQYF
abundance: .
v_gene: TRBV2
j_gene: TRBJ2-3
d_gene: TRBD2
len: 15

CDR3nt: TGTGCCAGCAGCCAAGATCTTGTCAGGACAGGGAATGGCTACACCTTC
CDR3aa: CASSQDLVRTGNGYTF
abundance: .
v_gene: TRBV14
j_gene: TRBJ1-2
d_gene: TRBD1
len: 16

CDR3nt: TGTGCCAGCAGCCAAGTTCGAGCCTACGAGCAGTACTTC
CDR3aa: CASSQVRAYEQYF
abundance: .
v_gene: TRBV14
j_gene: TRBJ2-7
d_gene: .
len: 13

CDR3nt: TGTGCCAGCAGCCAAGAAAGGGGGCGCGGGGAAAAACTGTTTTTT
CDR3aa: CASSQERGRGEKLFF
abundance: .
v_gene: TRBV14
j_gene: TRBJ1-4
d_gene: TRBD1
len: 15